This T cell receptor (beta chain) was sequenced during a study of blood T cell repertoires in COVID-19. The overall study: Specimens from acute and convalescent COVID-19 originated in the United States, Italy and Spain. T cells, B-cell-depleted T cells, or PBMCs provided the cDNA or gDNA that served as material.

The CDR3 length is 13 residues. V was clipped by 4 bases and J by 6 bases, with 12 bases between them. CDR1 is LGHDT and CDR2 is YNNKEL in the germline V gene (reference sequence). In the original workflow: Amplification with reference gene primers provided the estimates of nucleated cell counts. The assay was immunoSEQ multiplex PCR, and TCRdb's table has in-frame clones only and misses some. That table is the source of V, J and clone size, and D and trimming were worked out from the DNA. The sample lists roughly 230,000 clones, approximately 80% occurring once. The sequencing sample was made of peripheral blood. This sequence was found in a man aged 35 to 55 with acute or convalescent COVID-19. The chain is built from TRBV3-1 (or the pseudogene TRBV3-2) and TRBJ1-1; D is undetermined. The CDR3 sequence: CASSRPQGAEAFF. The CDR3 DNA is TGTGCCAGCAGCCGCCCCCAAGGAGCTGAAGCTTTCTTT.